This TCR beta chain was sequenced for a study of CD4 and CD8 cells across lung adenocarcinoma regions. Localized lung adenocarcinoma, a non-small cell lung cancer, affected the donors. Germline V gene lookup returns CDR1 MGHRA and CDR2 YSYEKL. The CDR3 runs to 15 residues. Trimming took off 3 bases at V and 10 bases at J, with 16 bases between the two ends. TCRdb re-analysed the PCR reads in MiXCR, keeping a single row per CDR3 protein. This table holds 8,500 to 10,000 distinct CDR3 sequences, 40% to 55% found once. This TCR came from a male donor with lung adenocarcinoma. The CD4 and CD8 labels of this study may be unreliable. The rearrangement links TRBV4-1 to TRBJ1-6; possible D gene TRBD1, 6 bases. Sequencing was performed on CD4+ T cells from the margin of a lung tumor. In DNA form, the CDR3 reads TGCGCCAGCAGCCAGGGGCCGGGGGCGGGGTCACCCCTCCACTTT. Protein product: CASSQGPGAGSPLHF.